The T cell receptor beta chain described here comes from a study of cytotoxic CD8 clonotypes in ibrutinib-treated CLL. Study-wide findings and caveats: Once treatment began, public clonotypes, which were uncommon, contracted or stayed stable.

Repertoires were generated with immunoSEQ multiplex PCR, while TCRdb's copy carries only in-frame clones and drops some. The table records roughly 40,000 clones, approximately 70% of them present only once. The CDR3 spans 14 residues. Germline V CDR1 and CDR2: MDHEN, SYDVKM. V lost 7 bases and J lost 1, with 12 bases in between. As concerns this clone: The antigen is not known.

This sample comprised PBMCs, obtained after 12 months of ibrutinib treatment. V gene TRBV28 combines with J gene TRBJ2-3; D is undetermined. The receptor was isolated from a human donor with chronic lymphocytic leukemia. This chain's CDR3 is CASNRPGGTDTQYF. The DNA for the CDR3 is TGTGCCAGCAATCGACCTGGAGGCACAGATACGCAGTATTTT.